This record concerns one TCR beta chain sequence. Its antigen remains unidentified. Given a much more abundant clone one base away, this may be a read error. Naive CD8 T cell libraries were made from around 18,000 to 910,000 sorted cells using 10%, 30% or 50% of purified RNA. Naive CD8 T cells were FACS-sorted as CD8+CD4-CCR7+CD45RA+ on a BD FACSAria II into RLT Plus buffer. To test detection sensitivity, Jurkat RNA equivalent to ten TCR copies was spiked into samples of about 19,000-1,000,000 naive CD8 T cells. CD8 T cells were enriched using RosetteSep CD8+ T Cell Enrichment Cocktail and Ficoll-Paque, and the enriched cells then underwent ACK red cell lysis. The method was PCR. The sequencer was an Illumina HiSeq 4000. Bulk TCR libraries were generated as previously described, with the TCR primers listed in Table S5 used. The Qiagen AllPrep DNA/RNA kit was used to purify total RNA. Reads from multiple sequencing runs of the same library were pooled before analysis. In the paper's pipeline: Reads were retained only if an exact TCR constant sequence was present, and the retained reads were trimmed to 150 nt and grouped according to their 12-nt molecular barcodes. Within each barcode group, reads were sub-clustered at a 15% Levenshtein threshold, and quality-weighted consensus sequences were built per RNA molecule. Non-functional sequences were removed, as were lower-count sequences one edit away from another. Based on a fit of two negative binomial distributions, barcode sub-clusters having less than 20% of the maximum read count were discarded. Starting from the raw public reads, TCRdb applied fastp trimming at Q25, assembled clones with MiXCR and retained in-frame beta chains. Each entry is one CDR3 protein sequence, shown with its most common DNA and genes. For this entry, the V and J calls and clone size follow TCRdb and not the study's own pipeline. This sample lists over 600,000 distinct CDR3 sequences; 20% were detected once. In total, the top ten clones hold roughly 0.83% of the sample.

The data are from a study of molecular identifiers for immune sequencing clone quantification (dated by TCRdb to between 2018 and 2020). With respect to the entire study: For a replicate experiment, the RNA from either approximately 20,000 or 100,000 naive CD8 T cells was divided into five aliquots, and four of those aliquots went on to sequencing. The study was a methods study using CD8 T cells to benchmark molecular-identifier clustering-based TCR repertoire sequencing (MIDCIRS) and TCR RNA copy counting. What the work shows at the level of the full study, not this receptor alone: In CMV-specific effector cells, clones with more than 20 RNA copies contained over 98% of molecules, whereas in naive cells such clones contained under 1% of molecules. Modeling gave about three recovered TCR RNA copies per cell versus about 10 by digital PCR, implying approximately 32% capture efficiency. When barcode sub-clustering was left out, chimeric consensus sequences inflated TCR diversity, with chimeras reaching as high as 47%. Highly expanded clone sizes could be underestimated because identical TCR molecules may share a barcode. Spiked-in Jurkat TCR RNA equal to a single cell's worth was reported to be detectable even within 1,100,000 naive CD8 T cells. Naive libraries contained spiked-in Jurkat TCR RNA (roughly ten copies' worth), which is not part of the donor repertoire.

The clonotype comes from a human donor in good health. Some libraries in this study had Jurkat cell RNA spiked in. Sample: naive CD8+ T cells from blood, with Jurkat cell RNA spiked in. The cell subset or site tag for this specimen amounts to: FACS-sorted CD8+CD4-CCR7+CD45RA+ naive T cells.

The CDR3 region has the sequence CSVEDPYSTNEKLLF. Here is the DNA: TGCAGCGTTGAAGATCCCTACTCAACTAATGAAAAACTGCTTTTT. The chain is assembled from TRBV29-1 and TRBJ1-4, with no confident D gene call. CDR1 and CDR2 were assigned from the germline V gene as SQVTM and ANQGSEA. The CDR3, cysteine through phenylalanine, is 15 amino acids long. The entry retains the CDR3 DNA only, 45 bases that are in frame from base 1. The CDR3 plus the reference TRBV29-1 and TRBJ1-4 genes for the other parts give the full variable domain: SAVISQKPSRDICQRGTSLTIQCQVDSQVTMMFWYRQQPGQSLTLIATANQGSEATYESGFVIDKFPISRPNLTFSTLTVSNMSPEDSSIYLCSVEDPYSTNEKLLFGSGTQLSVL.